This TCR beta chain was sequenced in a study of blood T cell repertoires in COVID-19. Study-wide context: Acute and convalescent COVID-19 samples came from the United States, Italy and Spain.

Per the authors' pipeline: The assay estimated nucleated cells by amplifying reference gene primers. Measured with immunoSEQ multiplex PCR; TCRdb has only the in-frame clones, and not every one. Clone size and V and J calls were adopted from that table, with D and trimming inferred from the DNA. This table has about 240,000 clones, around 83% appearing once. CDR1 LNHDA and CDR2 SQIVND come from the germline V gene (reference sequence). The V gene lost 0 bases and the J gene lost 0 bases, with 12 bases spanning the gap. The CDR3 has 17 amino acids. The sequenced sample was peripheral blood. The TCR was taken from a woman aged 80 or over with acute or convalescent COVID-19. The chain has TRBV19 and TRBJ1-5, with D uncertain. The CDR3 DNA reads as TGTGCCAGTAGTATAGACCGGACGGGAAATAGCAATCAGCCCCAGCATTTT. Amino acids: CASSIDRTGNSNQPQHF.